A single T cell receptor beta chain is shown here with its context. The data derive from a study of cytomegalovirus exposure and HLA in healthy donors. Sequencing used immunoSEQ multiplex PCR; TCRdb keeps in-frame clones, though not all of them. The sample has 250,000 to 300,000 clones; nearly 90% are singletons. Per the germline V gene, CDR1 is SGHTS and CDR2 is YDEGEE. The V segment lost 4 bases and the J segment 0 bases; nucleotides outside the gene matches: 8. The CDR3 covers 16 residues. The chain is built from TRBV5-8 and TRBJ2-5; 8 bases agree with TRBD2. Specimen: PBMCs. The receptor's source is a young woman in good health and CMV-seronegative. CDR3 residues: CASSPYSGAYQETQYF. As DNA, the CDR3 is TGTGCCAGCAGCCCCTATAGCGGGGCGTACCAAGAGACCCAGTACTTC.